This T cell receptor (beta chain) is drawn from a study of shared clonotypes between healthy human individuals. Assay execution proceeded at the deep level. Sequenced by immunoSEQ multiplex PCR; TCRdb stores in-frame clones only, minus some. The sample includes a few million clones, just under 95% of them seen just once. Trimming took 3 bases from V and 3 from J, leaving 5 bases between them. Germline V gives CDR1 SGDLS, CDR2 YYNGEE. The CDR3 is made up of 12 amino acids. Concerning this clone: Additional DNA sequences in this sample encode the identical CDR3.

Terminally differentiated effector memory CD45RA+ cells were left out of the naive CD8 fraction, which was CD45RO-negative and positively selected for CCR7. The chain joins TRBV9 to TRBJ2-3, with D unresolved. The specimen was naive CD8+ T cells from PBMCs. The source is a man between 18 and 29 years old in good health. Some clones in this sample may be carry-over from other donors' samples. CDR3 nucleotide sequence: TGTGCCAGCAGCGCCACTACAGATACGCAGTATTTT. As protein: CASSATTDTQYF.